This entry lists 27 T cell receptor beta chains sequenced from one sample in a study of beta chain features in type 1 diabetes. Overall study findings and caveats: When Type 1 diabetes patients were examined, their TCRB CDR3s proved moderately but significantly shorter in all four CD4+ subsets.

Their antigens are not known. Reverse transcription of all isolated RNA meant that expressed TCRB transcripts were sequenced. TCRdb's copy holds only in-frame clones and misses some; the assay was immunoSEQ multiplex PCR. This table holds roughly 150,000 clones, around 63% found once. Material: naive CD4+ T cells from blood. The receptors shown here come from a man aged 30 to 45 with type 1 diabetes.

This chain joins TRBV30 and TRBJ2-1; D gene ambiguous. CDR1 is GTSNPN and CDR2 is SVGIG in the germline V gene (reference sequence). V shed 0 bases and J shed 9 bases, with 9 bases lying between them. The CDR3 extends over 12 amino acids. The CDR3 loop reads CAWSVTPTEQFF. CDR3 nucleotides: TGTGCCTGGAGTGTAACCCCCACTGAGCAGTTCTTC.

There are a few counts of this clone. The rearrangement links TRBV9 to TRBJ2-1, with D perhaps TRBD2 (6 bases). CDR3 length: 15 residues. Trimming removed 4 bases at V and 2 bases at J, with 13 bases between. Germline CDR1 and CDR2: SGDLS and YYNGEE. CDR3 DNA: TGTGCCAGCAGCTCGGGAAGCGGGCCCTACAATGAGCAGTTCTTC. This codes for CASSSGSGPYNEQFF.

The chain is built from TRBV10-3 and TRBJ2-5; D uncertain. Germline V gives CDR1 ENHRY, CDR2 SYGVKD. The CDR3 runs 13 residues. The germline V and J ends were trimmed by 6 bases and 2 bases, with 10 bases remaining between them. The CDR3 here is CAIRATLQETQYF. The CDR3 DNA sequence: TGTGCCATCAGAGCGACACTTCAAGAGACCCAGTACTTC.

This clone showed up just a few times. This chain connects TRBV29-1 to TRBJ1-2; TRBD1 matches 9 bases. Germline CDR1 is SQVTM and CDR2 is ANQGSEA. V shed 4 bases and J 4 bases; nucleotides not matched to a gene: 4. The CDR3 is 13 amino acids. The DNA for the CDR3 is TGCAGCGTTGGTGGACAGGGGTTCTATGGCTACACCTTC. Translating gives CSVGGQGFYGYTF.

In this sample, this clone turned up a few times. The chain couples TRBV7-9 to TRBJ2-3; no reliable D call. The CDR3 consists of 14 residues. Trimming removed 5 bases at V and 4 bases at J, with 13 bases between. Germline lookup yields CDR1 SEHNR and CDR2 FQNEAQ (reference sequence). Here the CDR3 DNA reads TGTGCCAGCAGCATTGGGTGGGAACCAGATACGCAGTATTTT. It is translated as CASSIGWEPDTQYF.

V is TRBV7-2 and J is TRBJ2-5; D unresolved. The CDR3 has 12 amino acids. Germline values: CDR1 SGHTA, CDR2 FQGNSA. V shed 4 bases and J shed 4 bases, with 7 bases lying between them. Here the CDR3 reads CASSSQLETQYF. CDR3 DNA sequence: TGTGCCAGCAGCTCCCAGCTAGAGACCCAGTACTTC.

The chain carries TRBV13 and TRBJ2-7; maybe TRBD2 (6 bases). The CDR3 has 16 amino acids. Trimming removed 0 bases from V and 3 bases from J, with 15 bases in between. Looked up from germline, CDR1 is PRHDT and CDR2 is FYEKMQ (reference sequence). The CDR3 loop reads CASSLGRAGSYYEQYF. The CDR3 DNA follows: TGTGCCAGCAGCTTAGGCCGTGCGGGGTCCTACTACGAGCAGTACTTC. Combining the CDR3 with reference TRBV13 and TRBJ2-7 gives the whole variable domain AAGVIQSPRHLIKEKRETATLKCYPIPRHDTVYWYQQGPGQDPQFLISFYEKMQSDKGSIPDRFSAQQFSDYHSELNMSSLELGDSALYFCASSLGRAGSYYEQYFGPGTRLTVT.

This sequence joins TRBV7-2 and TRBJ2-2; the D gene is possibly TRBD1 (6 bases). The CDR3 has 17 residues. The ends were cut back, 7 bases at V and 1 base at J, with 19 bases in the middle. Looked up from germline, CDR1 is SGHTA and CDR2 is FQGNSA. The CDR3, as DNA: TGTGCCAGCACCGGAGGCGGACAGCTCTTGAACACCGGGGAGCTGTTTTTT. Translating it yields CASTGGGQLLNTGELFF.

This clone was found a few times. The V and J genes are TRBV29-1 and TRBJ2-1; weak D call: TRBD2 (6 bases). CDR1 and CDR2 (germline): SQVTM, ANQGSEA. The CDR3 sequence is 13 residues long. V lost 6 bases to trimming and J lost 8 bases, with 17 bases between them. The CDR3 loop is CSVGRGAGDEQFF. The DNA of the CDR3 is TGCAGCGTCGGGCGGGGAGCCGGCGATGAGCAGTTCTTC.

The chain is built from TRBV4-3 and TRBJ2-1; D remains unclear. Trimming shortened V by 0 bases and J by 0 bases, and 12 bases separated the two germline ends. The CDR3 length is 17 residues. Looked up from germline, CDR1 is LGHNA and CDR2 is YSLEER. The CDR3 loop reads CASSQEGAYSSYNEQFF. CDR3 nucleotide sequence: TGCGCCAGCAGCCAAGAAGGCGCTTATAGCTCCTACAATGAGCAGTTCTTC.

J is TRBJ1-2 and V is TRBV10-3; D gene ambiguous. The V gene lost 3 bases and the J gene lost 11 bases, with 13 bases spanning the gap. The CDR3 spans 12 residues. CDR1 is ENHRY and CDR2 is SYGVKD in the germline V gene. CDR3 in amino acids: CAISDSGAIYTF. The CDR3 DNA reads TGTGCCATCAGTGACTCGGGAGCCATTTACACCTTC.

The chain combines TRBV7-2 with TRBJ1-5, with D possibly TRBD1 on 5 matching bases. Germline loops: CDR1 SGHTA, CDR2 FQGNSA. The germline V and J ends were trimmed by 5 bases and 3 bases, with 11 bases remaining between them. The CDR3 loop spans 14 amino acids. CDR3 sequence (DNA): TGTGCCAGCAGCGCCGACAGTTACAATCAGCCCCAGCATTTT. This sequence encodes CASSADSYNQPQHF.

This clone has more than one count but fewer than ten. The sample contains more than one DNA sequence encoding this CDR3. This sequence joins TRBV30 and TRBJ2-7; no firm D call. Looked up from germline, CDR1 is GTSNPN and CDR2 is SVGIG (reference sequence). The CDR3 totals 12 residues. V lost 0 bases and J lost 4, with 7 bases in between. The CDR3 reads CAWSVGVYEQYF. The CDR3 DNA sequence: TGTGCCTGGAGTGTAGGCGTATACGAGCAGTACTTC.

CDR3 residues: CASSVGGDGDTEAFF. The CDR3 DNA follows: TGTGCCAGCAGCGTAGGCGGGGACGGGGACACTGAAGCTTTCTTT. The rearrangement uses TRBV9 and TRBJ1-1; TRBD1 might be the D (5 bases). The CDR3 spans 15 residues. Germline V gene sequence: CDR1 SGDLS, CDR2 YYNGEE. Trimming shortened V by 0 bases and J by 3 bases, and 12 bases separated the two germline ends. The full variable domain, with the rest looked up from reference TRBV9 and TRBJ1-1, is DSGVTQTPKHLITATGQRVTLRCSPRSGDLSVYWYQQSLDQGLQFLIQYYNGEERAKGNILERFSAQQFPDLHSELNLSSLELGDSALYFCASSVGGDGDTEAFFGQGTRLTVV.

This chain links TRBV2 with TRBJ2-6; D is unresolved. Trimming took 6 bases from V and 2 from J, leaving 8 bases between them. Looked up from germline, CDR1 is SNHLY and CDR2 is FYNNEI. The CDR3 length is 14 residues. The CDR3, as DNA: TGTGCCAGCAGAGCAGGTACTGGGGCCAACGTCCTGACTTTC. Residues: CASRAGTGANVLTF.

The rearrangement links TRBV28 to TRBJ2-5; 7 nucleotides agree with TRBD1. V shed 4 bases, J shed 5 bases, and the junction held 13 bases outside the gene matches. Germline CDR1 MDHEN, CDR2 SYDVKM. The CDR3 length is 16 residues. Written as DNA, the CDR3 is TGTGCCAGCAGTTCTCCGACAGGGCAGGTTTTGGAGACCCAGTACTTC. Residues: CASSSPTGQVLETQYF.

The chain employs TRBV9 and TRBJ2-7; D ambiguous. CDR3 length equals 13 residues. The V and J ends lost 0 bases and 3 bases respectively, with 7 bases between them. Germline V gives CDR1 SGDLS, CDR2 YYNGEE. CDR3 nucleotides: TGTGCCAGCAGCGTAGGTGTGGGCTACGAGCAGTACTTC. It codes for CASSVGVGYEQYF.

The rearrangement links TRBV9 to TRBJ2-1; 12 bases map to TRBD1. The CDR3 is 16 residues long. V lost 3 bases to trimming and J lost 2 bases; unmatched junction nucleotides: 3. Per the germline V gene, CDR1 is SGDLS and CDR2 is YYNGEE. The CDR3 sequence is CASSGRDRGPYNEQFF. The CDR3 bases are TGTGCCAGCAGCGGACGGGACAGGGGGCCCTACAATGAGCAGTTCTTC.

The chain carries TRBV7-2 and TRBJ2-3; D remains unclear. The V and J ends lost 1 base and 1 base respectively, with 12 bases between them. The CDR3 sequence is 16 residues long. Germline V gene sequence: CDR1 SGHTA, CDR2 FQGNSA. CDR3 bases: TGTGCCAGCAGCTTAGTGCTCGTTTTAGGCACAGATACGCAGTATTTT. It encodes CASSLVLVLGTDTQYF.

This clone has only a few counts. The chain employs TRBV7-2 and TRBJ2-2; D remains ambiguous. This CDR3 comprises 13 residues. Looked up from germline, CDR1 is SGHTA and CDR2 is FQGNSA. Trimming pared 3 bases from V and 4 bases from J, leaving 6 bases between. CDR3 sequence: CASSFRGTGELFF. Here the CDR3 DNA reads TGTGCCAGCAGCTTTAGAGGCACCGGGGAGCTGTTTTTT.

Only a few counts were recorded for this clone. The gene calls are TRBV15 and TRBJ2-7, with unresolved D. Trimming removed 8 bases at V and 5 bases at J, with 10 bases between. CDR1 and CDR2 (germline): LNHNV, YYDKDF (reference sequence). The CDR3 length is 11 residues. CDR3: CATAGLHEQYF. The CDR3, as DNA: TGTGCCACCGCCGGGCTCCACGAGCAGTACTTC.

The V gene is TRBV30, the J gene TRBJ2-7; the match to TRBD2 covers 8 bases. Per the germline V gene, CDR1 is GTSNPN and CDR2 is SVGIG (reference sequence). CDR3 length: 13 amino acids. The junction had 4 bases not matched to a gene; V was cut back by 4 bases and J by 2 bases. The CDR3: CAWNRGGTYEQYF. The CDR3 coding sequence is TGTGCCTGGAACCGCGGGGGGACCTACGAGCAGTACTTC.

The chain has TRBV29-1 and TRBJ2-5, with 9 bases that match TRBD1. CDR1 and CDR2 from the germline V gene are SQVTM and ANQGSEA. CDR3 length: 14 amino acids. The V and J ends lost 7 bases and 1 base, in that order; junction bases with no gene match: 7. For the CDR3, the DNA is TGCAGCGCTCCGGGACAGGGATTCCAAGAGACCCAGTACTTC. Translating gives CSAPGQGFQETQYF.

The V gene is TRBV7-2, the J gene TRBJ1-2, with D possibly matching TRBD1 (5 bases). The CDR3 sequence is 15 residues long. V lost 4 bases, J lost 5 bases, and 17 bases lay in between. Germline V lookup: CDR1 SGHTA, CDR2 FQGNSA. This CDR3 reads CASSSGDQGWYGYTF. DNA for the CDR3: TGTGCCAGCAGCTCCGGGGACCAGGGTTGGTATGGCTACACCTTC.

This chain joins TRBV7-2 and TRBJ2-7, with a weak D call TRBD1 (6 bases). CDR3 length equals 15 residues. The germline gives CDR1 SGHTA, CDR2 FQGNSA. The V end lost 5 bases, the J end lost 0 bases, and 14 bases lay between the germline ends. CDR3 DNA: TGTGCCAGCAGCCTGACAGGACGCAACTCCTACGAGCAGTACTTC. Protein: CASSLTGRNSYEQYF.

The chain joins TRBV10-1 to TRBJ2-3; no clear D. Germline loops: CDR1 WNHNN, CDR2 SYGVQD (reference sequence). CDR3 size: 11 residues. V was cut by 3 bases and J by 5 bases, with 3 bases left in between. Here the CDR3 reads CASSEGDTQYF. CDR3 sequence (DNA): TGCGCCAGCAGTGAAGGAGATACGCAGTATTTT.

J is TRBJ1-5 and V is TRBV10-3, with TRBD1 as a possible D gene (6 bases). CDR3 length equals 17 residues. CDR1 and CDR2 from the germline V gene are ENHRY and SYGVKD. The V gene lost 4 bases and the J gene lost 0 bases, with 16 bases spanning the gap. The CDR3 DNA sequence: TGTGCCATCAGTGGACCTCGGACAGACTATAGCAATCAGCCCCAGCATTTT. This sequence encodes CAISGPRTDYSNQPQHF.